Here is one T cell receptor (beta chain) with its context. What it binds is unknown. These data belong to a study of a mutant IDH1 vaccine in newly diagnosed glioma. Study context: In weeks 1, 3, 5, 7, 11, 15, 19 and 23, patients were vaccinated. With temozolomide cycles, or 4-6 weeks after radiotherapy alone, vaccination was started. Patients got radiotherapy, temozolomide, or both beforehand, and most got both. Points from the study as a whole: Among all patients, vaccine-induced immune responses occurred in 80% to 95%.

The method was immunoSEQ multiplex PCR; TCRdb's version includes in-frame clones alone and lacks a portion of them. This repertoire shows around 130,000 clones, roughly 75% found once; its top ten account for 5% to 6%. The time point denotes: week 11, during vaccination. The content of each vaccine dose was 300 ug of mutant IDH1 20-mer peptide, and topical imiquimod accompanied it. V was trimmed by 5 bases and J by 0 bases, leaving 7 bases between them. The germline V gene encodes CDR1 SGHTA and CDR2 FQGNSA. This CDR3 spans 13 amino acids. The rearrangement uses TRBV7-2 and TRBJ2-5; no clear D. This clonotype was obtained from a middle-aged man with glioma. This specimen was PBMCs, taken from a glioma patient whose treatment included an IDH1 peptide vaccine. DNA for the CDR3: TGTGCCAGCAGCATAGGGTACCAAGAGACCCAGTACTTC. Amino acids: CASSIGYQETQYF.